The entry below gives a single TCR beta chain sequence along with its context. Its binding antigen is unknown. Base qualities are not at hand, and no much larger clone is one base apart. Reading the germline V gene gives CDR1 MNHEY and CDR2 SVGAGI. Here V drops 0 bases and J drops 2 bases, and the junction holds 2 bases not matched to any gene. Including cysteine and phenylalanine, the CDR3 has 15 amino acids. The CDR3 DNA has 45 bases and is translated from base 1. The library was made by the immunoSEQ multiplex PCR assay. The multiplex PCR relied on a mix of 60 forward primers for TCR Vbeta segments and 13 reverse primers for TCR Jbeta segments. The CDR3 region of rearranged TCR beta genes was amplified from genomic DNA with a multiplex PCR assay. On the Illumina HiSeq System, the amplified TCR beta libraries were sequenced as 87-base-pair reads. Per the source publication's procedure: A later analysis counted about 80 million unique TCR beta chains across the 550 to 750 repertoires, and approximately 11 million of these chains were shared by at least two donors. To remove PCR and sequencing errors, raw reads were error-corrected and collapsed into unique sequences using a nearest-neighbor algorithm that merged closely related sequences. To assign V, D and J gene segments, CDR3 sequences were aligned to IMGT reference sequences. Each retained sequence needed at least a six-nucleotide match to both a V gene segment and a J gene segment. A rearrangement was called productive if the CDR3 had no stop codons and remained in frame with V and J, and every other rearrangement was called non-productive. Following IMGT convention, CDR3 was defined as the stretch from the second conserved V-encoded cysteine up to the conserved J-encoded phenylalanine. Sequences without an unambiguous match to a single V gene segment were excluded from the earlier analysis of about 640 of the donors. An earlier analysis of almost 600 of the donors classified V segments as functional when productive rearrangements were above 56.7% and as segregating when the standard deviation between donors was above 5%. A statistical classification framework was developed to diagnose cytomegalovirus status using the catalog of TCR beta chain sequences. V and J gene assignment, in a later analysis, came from comparing TCR nucleotide sequences with IMGT/GENE-DB human TR gene sequences. The TCRdist pipeline was used in a later analysis to assign CDR3 sequences and most-parsimonious VDJ recombination scenarios. In a later analysis, each TCR beta chain was defined by its CDR3 amino acid sequence together with its V-gene family, and reads lacking a unique V-gene family were excluded. To address suspected cross-contamination and a sequencing artifact, a later analysis removed around 600 highly shared, low-generation-probability nucleotide sequences. In a later analysis, a clonal expansion index for each public chain was calculated from normalized within-repertoire ranks of inferred template counts. In a later analysis, generation probabilities were computed with a VDJ recombination model fitted to out-of-frame rearrangements, and the resulting probabilities were checked against IGoR. In a later analysis, TCR-TCR, TCR-HLA and TCR-CMV co-occurrence was scored with hypergeometric tests, and a repertoire-size bias correction was applied to TCR pairs. A later analysis estimated false discovery rates by permuting HLA or CMV assignments 20 times. In a later analysis, co-occurring TCRs were grouped using DBSCAN, and TCRdist sequence similarity was added for clustering within HLA-allele-positive subsets. Repertoires with fewer than 30,000 or more than 120,000 public chains were left out of co-occurrence clustering, as were five repertoires with anomalous nucleotide sharing. The table was pulled from immuneACCESS by TCRdb, which kept in-frame rearrangements only. Such tables lose some clones; where checked, under half of the loss comes from unresolved V genes, and the rest has no known cause. The DNA was the basis for D and trimming; V, J and clone size are from that table. The sample data list 160,000 or so clones, and roughly 80% of these were observed just once. Clones ranked in the top ten supply 2% to 2.5% of the sample.

These data are taken from a study of cytomegalovirus exposure and HLA in healthy donors (dated by TCRdb to 2015 to 2018). Concerning the study at large: An earlier analysis of 587 of the donors reported 250 to 350 Gb of sequence data and about 100 million unique TCR beta sequences from 150 million to 200 million T cells. An early release that covered fewer than 750 HLA-typed donors contained 250 to 350 gigabases of sequencing data and tens of millions of unique TCR sequences. Of the 350 to 450 genotyped donors, roughly 80% fell in the genetic ancestry cluster associated with self-reported Caucasian donors. The study was designed to test whether signatures of past pathogen exposure could be identified by cataloging public T cell receptors. The T cell repertoires of 666 subjects were profiled by immunosequencing and related to cytomegalovirus serostatus. A separate validation cohort of approximately 130 different subjects was used in addition to the roughly 700-subject first cohort. The study combined high-throughput TCR immunosequencing, statistical association of individual TCRs with disease status, and machine learning to predict cytomegalovirus infection status. In a later analysis, previously published TCR beta repertoires from hundreds of donors were re-analyzed and high-resolution HLA genotyping was added so that TCR occurrence patterns could be studied. In the later analysis, no new phenotypic data were used to find candidate immune exposures; instead, reliance was placed on TCR beta sequences and their occurrence across donors. To decide whether each TCR beta V gene segment behaved as functional or pseudogenic, an earlier analysis of some 600 of the donors relied on high-throughput TCR beta sequencing. Donor age, sex, ethnicity and CMV serostatus were compiled together with the repertoire data. In a later genetic analysis, genome-wide SNP genotypes for 398 of the 666 donors were used, and that subset was treated as a discovery cohort. All discovery cohort repertoires had been generated on a single sequencing platform. HLA typing covered class I and class II loci at four-digit resolution. The number of donors typed differed by locus, with about 629-640 for A, B, C, DRB1 and DQB1, 522 for DQA1, 600 to 610 for DPA1, and over 400 for DPB1. A handful of DR-DQ haplotypes were treated as single units for association and clustering because of strong linkage in the cohort. Across 300 to 500 genotyped donors of the cohort, an average of about 250,000 unique TCR beta nucleotide sequences per donor were sequenced, and approximately 17% of those sequences were non-productive. General findings and caveats noted by the study authors: Assigning TCR associations to individual alleles was difficult when HLA alleles, especially DR and DQ, strongly co-occurred. For the cohort, immune exposure information was limited to CMV serostatus. A further reported finding was that TCR beta sequences accurately predicted the HLA-A and HLA-B alleles for most subjects in the first cohort. In a later analysis, HLA-associated TCR beta chains were found to be more clonally expanded and to have lower generation probabilities than equally common non-associated chains. In an earlier analysis of some 640 of the donors, most TCR beta V segments were observed in productive rearrangements about 90% or about 30% of the time, broadly matching IMGT annotations. The authors suggested that the approach could potentially be extended to other disease states and immunological phenotypes. Some IMGT-functional V segments, including TRBV6-2 and TRBV6-3, could not be distinguished by the 87-base-pair reads and were therefore excluded. A later genetic analysis reported fewer N-insertions in productive TCRs among donors in an Asian-associated ancestry cluster than the approximately 670-donor mean. Cytomegalovirus status was reported to be diagnosed by the classifier with high specificity and sensitivity in both the original and validation cohorts. HLA typing was unavailable for some donors at each locus, so association tests used only the typed subset. Correlated functional status among segregating V segments might reflect linkage disequilibrium, but an unknown experimental factor could not be ruled out. Most TCR sequences were observed very rarely across donors, whereas some public TCRs were present in many individuals. A cluster of highly shared sequence variants was judged likely to be a technical artifact of the sequencing pipeline. Several of the top co-occurrence clusters appeared to be linked to parvovirus B19, influenza, CMV and Epstein-Barr virus, according to a later analysis. Because counts were too low, around 18 rarely observed V segments, including chromosome 9 orphons, were left out of the earlier analysis of several hundred of the donors. Roughly uniform sequencing depth across donors was assumed in presence/absence analyses, although this assumption may not hold. In vitro tests confirmed that a few of the cytomegalovirus-associated TCR beta chains recognize cytomegalovirus antigens. According to a later analysis, TCR association rates differed among HLA loci, with DRB1 alleles showing the most associated TCRs and HLA-C alleles showing the fewest. Specific HLA alleles were associated with 15,000 to 20,000 TCR beta sequences at a false discovery rate of 0.05 in a later analysis. Most CMV-associated TCR beta chains appeared to be HLA-restricted in a later analysis, and the HLA associations seemed to be driven largely by CMV exposure. In the study, 164 TCR beta chains were listed as associated with cytomegalovirus. In a later genetic analysis, a missense DCLRE1C variant was associated with V-gene and J-gene trimming of TCR beta chains, and the association was replicated in an independent cohort. This cohort had only TCR beta chains sequenced, and the lack of alpha or paired-chain data limited which features could be detected.

The cohort consisted of 600 or so healthy bone marrow donors. Cohort members were all nominally healthy when sampled, although unrecorded immune exposures were likely present. The donor tested CMV seropositive, placing the donor among the approximately 310 seropositive members of the cohort. Each donor provided a peripheral blood sample, and peripheral blood mononuclear cells were used for TCR beta sequencing. Genomic DNA was extracted from the blood cell samples with the Qiagen DNeasy Blood Extraction Kit. This TCR derives from a man aged 50 or older in good health and CMV-seropositive. The rearranged chain carries TRBV6-5 and TRBJ1-2; 8 junctional bases match TRBD1. Sample: PBMCs. The CDR3 in this case is CASSYSNRGNYGYTF. The DNA is as follows: TGTGCCAGCAGTTACTCAAACAGGGGGAACTATGGCTACACCTTC.